These 12 T cell receptor beta chains came from one sample sequenced in a study of blood T cell repertoires in COVID-19. Measured with immunoSEQ multiplex PCR; TCRdb has only the in-frame clones, and not every one. This sample has about 240,000 clones; around four fifths occur once, and the top ten carry about an eighth. Sequenced sample: peripheral blood. All receptors come from a woman aged 55-70 years with active or convalescent COVID-19.

V is TRBV4-1 and J is TRBJ2-7; 9 bases match TRBD1. The CDR3 spans 16 residues. Germline CDR1 is MGHRA and CDR2 is YSYEKL. V was pared by 1 base and J by 2 bases, with 6 bases of the junction left unmatched. The CDR3 DNA is TGCGCCAGCAGCCAAGGGACGGGACAGGGTACCTACGAGCAGTACTTC. Translation: CASSQGTGQGTYEQYF.

The genes are TRBV6-6 and TRBJ1-3; D is ambiguous. The CDR3 length is 17 residues. Germline values: CDR1 MNHNY, CDR2 SVGAGI (reference sequence). The V end lost 5 bases, the J end lost 0 bases, and 17 bases lay between the germline ends. The DNA for the CDR3 is TGTGCCAGCAGTCAGACTCGGCCGGGGAGCTCTGGAAACACCATATATTTT. Residues: CASSQTRPGSSGNTIYF.

V and J are TRBV24-1 and TRBJ2-3, with D tentatively TRBD1 (5 bases). V was cut by 6 bases and J by 1 base, with 13 bases left in between. Germline assignment: CDR1 KGHDR and CDR2 SFDVKD. The CDR3 is 15 residues long. This CDR3 reads CATSSPGKGTDTQYF. The CDR3, as DNA: TGTGCCACCAGTTCCCCAGGGAAGGGCACAGATACGCAGTATTTT.

V and J are TRBV5-1 and TRBJ1-6; D might be TRBD1 (5 bases). The CDR3 consists of 18 residues. V lost 3 bases and J lost 0, with 16 bases in between. In germline, CDR1 is SGHRS, CDR2 YFSETQ. CDR3 in amino acids: CASSSVQRGSSYNSPLHF. In DNA, the CDR3 is TGCGCCAGCAGCTCCGTCCAAAGGGGCTCCTCCTATAATTCACCCCTCCACTTT.

The chain combines TRBV7-9 with TRBJ2-3; the match to TRBD1 covers 8 bases. CDR1 and CDR2 (germline): SEHNR, FQNEAQ (reference sequence). The CDR3 has 17 residues. V trimming: 5 bases; J trimming: 4 bases; junction bases outside the gene matches: 14. The CDR3 nucleotides are TGTGCCAGCAGCCCCGGACAGGGTTCAGGGTTGTCAGATACGCAGTATTTT. Translated, it gives CASSPGQGSGLSDTQYF.

V is TRBV27 and J is TRBJ2-1, with 8 bases identical to TRBD2. CDR3 length: 15 amino acids. Germline V gene lookup returns CDR1 MNHEY and CDR2 SMNVEV (reference sequence). Trimming cost V 2 bases and J 2 bases; bases outside gene matches: 2. The CDR3 region has the DNA TGTGCCAGCAGTTTAACCGGGGGGGCCTACAATGAGCAGTTCTTC. It codes for CASSLTGGAYNEQFF.

This chain uses TRBV2 with TRBJ1-2, with no clear D. Germline V gene data show CDR1 as SNHLY and CDR2 as FYNNEI. The CDR3 extends over 15 amino acids. V gave up 7 bases and J gave up 2 bases, with 17 bases separating them. The CDR3 nucleotides are TGTGCCAGCAACCAAGAGCGAGGATCAAACTATGGCTACACCTTC. As protein: CASNQERGSNYGYTF. The entire variable domain, with the rest obtained from reference TRBV2 and TRBJ1-2, is as follows: EPEVTQTPSHQVTQMGQEVILRCVPISNHLYFYWYRQILGQKVEFLVSFYNNEISEKSEIFDDQFSVERPDGSNFTLKIRSTKLEDSAMYFCASNQERGSNYGYTFGSGTRLTVV.

This clone has more than one count but fewer than ten. The chain carries TRBV15 and TRBJ2-5, with D tentatively TRBD1 (5 bases). Germline CDR1 reads LNHNV; CDR2 reads YYDKDF (reference sequence). The CDR3 extends over 14 amino acids. V shed 1 base and J shed 5 bases, with 11 bases lying between them. Here the CDR3 reads CATSRGQGLETQYF. The CDR3 DNA is TGTGCCACCAGCAGAGGTCAGGGATTGGAGACCCAGTACTTC.

The V and J genes are TRBV4-1 and TRBJ2-5; 10 nucleotides line up with TRBD2. CDR3 size: 18 residues. V dropped 2 bases and J dropped 5; count of bases not matched to a gene: 14. Germline-derived CDR1 and CDR2 are MGHRA and YSYEKL. CDR3 in amino acids: CASSQQIPGLALRETQYF. CDR3 DNA sequence: TGCGCCAGCAGCCAACAGATTCCGGGACTAGCGCTTAGGGAGACCCAGTACTTC.

J is TRBJ1-3 and V is TRBV29-1, with a possible D match to TRBD1 (6 bases). Germline V gene sequence: CDR1 SQVTM, CDR2 ANQGSEA. Deletions cut 8 bases from V and 0 bases from J, with 11 bases between. CDR3 size: 13 residues. The CDR3 sequence: CSSTGNSGNTIYF. The CDR3 DNA is TGCAGCAGTACAGGGAACTCTGGAAACACCATATATTTT.

This clone was seen just once. The V call is TRBV6-6, the J call TRBJ1-5; TRBD1 matches 8 bases. Germline trimming cut 10 bases from V and 0 bases from J; bases unmatched to any gene: 11. The V gene's germline CDR1 is MNHNY and CDR2 SVGAGI (reference sequence). This CDR3 comprises 16 residues. The CDR3 coding sequence is TGTGCCACCGAGGACAGGGTGGGGTATAGCAATCAGCCCCAGCATTTT. This codes for CATEDRVGYSNQPQHF.

The CDR3 is CASSGQGGLGGELFF. CDR3 coding DNA: TGTGCCAGCTCAGGCCAGGGGGGCCTTGGCGGGGAGCTGTTTTTT. This chain uses TRBV18 with TRBJ2-2, with D tentatively TRBD1 (7 bases). This CDR3 spans 15 amino acids. In germline, CDR1 is KGHSH, CDR2 LQKENI. V was trimmed by 5 bases and J by 7 bases, leaving 17 bases between them.